A single sample is the source of the 6 T cell receptor beta chains below, sequenced in a study of cytomegalovirus exposure and HLA in healthy donors. The PCR was carried out with 60 Vbeta primers and 13 Jbeta primers. Using immunoSEQ multiplex PCR, the repertoire was profiled, and TCRdb retains in-frame clones only, with some absent. This sample has about 160,000 clones, with around 86% found just once. The material sequenced was PBMCs. These receptors were collected from a human donor in good health.

The chain links TRBV6-4 to TRBJ2-3, with 9 bases matching TRBD2. V was pared by 5 bases and J by 0 bases, with 6 bases of the junction left unmatched. The CDR3 is 16 amino acids. Per the germline V gene, CDR1 is MRHNA and CDR2 is SNTAGT. The CDR3 protein is CASSPSGATSTDTQYF. In nucleotides, the CDR3 is TGTGCCAGCAGTCCTAGCGGGGCTACTAGCACAGATACGCAGTATTTT.

The J gene is TRBJ1-6, the V gene TRBV9; TRBD1 matches at 9 bases. Germline CDR1 and CDR2: SGDLS and YYNGEE. V gave up 4 bases and J gave up 1 base; unmatched junction bases: 6. This CDR3 comprises 17 residues. The DNA of the CDR3 is TGTGCCAGCAGCAACGACAGGGGGGGATCCTATAATTCACCCCTCCACTTT. Protein: CASSNDRGGSYNSPLHF.

V usage is TRBV6-5 and J usage is TRBJ1-5, with no clear D. Germline lookup yields CDR1 MNHEY and CDR2 SVGAGI. Trimming took off 3 bases at V and 7 bases at J, with 10 bases between the two ends. The CDR3 totals 13 residues. CDR3 nucleotide sequence: TGTGCCAGCAGTTATAAGGGAGCCCAGCCCCAGCATTTT. Residues: CASSYKGAQPQHF.

The chain uses TRBV6-5 and TRBJ2-1; a possible D gene is TRBD1 (6 bases). CDR3 length: 16 residues. CDR1 and CDR2 from the germline V gene are MNHEY and SVGAGI. Trimming pared 4 bases from V and 7 bases from J, leaving 20 bases between. CDR3 amino acids: CASSSPRTALWNEQFF. CDR3 DNA sequence: TGTGCCAGCAGTTCACCTCGGACAGCCCTCTGGAATGAGCAGTTCTTC.

The rearrangement links TRBV6-1 to TRBJ2-5; D not resolved. The J call is uncertain, as TRBJ2-7 better fits the DNA end. Looked up from germline, CDR1 is MNHNS and CDR2 is SASEGT. The CDR3 contains 16 residues. CDR3 nucleotides: TGTGCCAGCAGTGAAACTAAGCTGAGCCGAACCTACGAGCAGTACTTC. This encodes CASSETKLSRTYEQYF.

This chain joins TRBV6-6 and TRBJ2-7; a weak D match, TRBD2 (6 bases). The CDR3 consists of 14 residues. Germline assignment: CDR1 MNHNY and CDR2 SVGAGI (reference sequence). The V gene lost 8 bases and the J gene lost 1 base, with 15 bases spanning the gap. The CDR3 loop reads CASGFSAGSYEQYF. The CDR3 DNA is TGTGCCAGCGGGTTCAGCGCGGGGTCCTACGAGCAGTACTTC.